This is a list of T cell receptor beta chains from one sample in a study of control samples from healthy donors and cancer patients. TCRdb's copy holds only in-frame clones and misses some; the assay was immunoSEQ multiplex PCR. Among about 160,000 clones listed, roughly 95% were seen once. The specimen sequenced was blood. The receptors come from a woman aged 25 to 39 in good health. Each CDR3 is given with its conserved first and last residue. Each record gives: J gene, V gene, CDR3 length, CDR3 protein.

TRBJ2-2,TRBV5-6,13,CASSWSGTGELFF
TRBJ2-7,TRBV7-6,18,CASSPQSAGGTGRHEQYF
TRBJ2-1,TRBV4-1,16,CASSQETSGRAIEQFF
TRBJ1-4,TRBV19,14,CASSRGDANEKLFF
TRBJ1-2,TRBV28,14,CASRETGLVYGYTF
TRBJ2-3,TRBV19,14,CASNRLAGGDTQYF
TRBJ1-6,TRBV4-1,14,CASSQGWGNSPLHF
TRBJ2-7,TRBV7-8,15,CASRTDRGLRREQYF
TRBJ1-2,TRBV6-5,15,CASNLRGDLNYGYTF
TRBJ1-2,TRBV7-9,15,CASSSYRDRGDGYTF
TRBJ2-7,TRBV11-2,14,CASSSYRGRYEQYF
TRBJ1-1,TRBV19,13,CASSMGRNTEAFF
TRBJ2-7,TRBV5-1,14,CASSLDGRSYEQYF
TRBJ1-2,TRBV11-2,12,CASSLDSYGYTF
TRBJ1-1,TRBV19,13,CASSETGRGEAFF
TRBJ2-3,TRBV19,17,CASSIVGTSGSLDTQYF
TRBJ1-5,TRBV10-3,18,CAISDVGTGTGGSQPQHF
TRBJ1-3,TRBV2,13,CASSGTSGNTIYF
TRBJ2-1,TRBV28,14,CASIPSGLRNEQFF
TRBJ2-7,TRBV27,14,CASSFSGGSIVQYF
TRBJ1-1,TRBV7-9,15,CASSTSGHLNTEAFF
TRBJ2-3,TRBV5-1,14,CASSLAWITDTQYF
TRBJ2-7,TRBV5-1,15,CASSLGTGGSYEQYF
TRBJ1-5,TRBV3-1/TRBV3-2,17,CASSQDWTGGSNQPQHF
TRBJ2-2,TRBV12-3/TRBV12-4,13,CATSGGAGGELFF
TRBJ2-3,TRBV27,14,CASSTPPEVDTQYF
TRBJ2-3,TRBV28,15,CASSLTGARTDTQYF
TRBJ2-2,TRBV13,19,CASTLVGQGAKPNTGELFF
TRBJ2-3,TRBV28,16,CASSAALAGGGGTQYF
TRBJ1-3,TRBV28,13,CASSLQGANTIYF
TRBJ2-1,TRBV3-1/TRBV3-2,15,CASSQGTSGANEQFF
TRBJ2-5,TRBV4-1,15,CASSQGPLIQGTQYF
TRBJ1-4,TRBV30,15,CAWSSGPRKTEKLFF
TRBJ2-3,TRBV11-1,15,CASSQPGQSTDTQYF
TRBJ1-4,TRBV2,11,CASSTQGRLFF
TRBJ2-3,TRBV19,13,CASSRRTGDTQYF
TRBJ2-7,TRBV20-1,18,CSASKSGRAGGYYYEQYF
TRBJ2-2,TRBV5-1,17,CASSQGGQAENTGELFF
TRBJ2-7,TRBV2,11,CASDGGYEQYF
TRBJ1-6,TRBV6-1,15,CASSEFGLVNSPLHF
TRBJ2-1,TRBV29-1,15,CSVEATGDLHHEQFF
TRBJ2-1,TRBV6-5,13,CASVLGGGDEQFF
TRBJ1-5,TRBV19,15,CASRKGEDSNQPQHF
TRBJ1-1,TRBV19,13,CASSESQGIEAFF
TRBJ2-6,TRBV20-1,11,CSPRGANVLTF
TRBJ1-5,TRBV24-1,14,CATSGQNSNQPQHF
TRBJ2-7,TRBV4-1,13,CASSTAQGYEQYF
TRBJ2-3,TRBV3-1/TRBV3-2,15,CASSQVGLAADTQYF
TRBJ2-3,TRBV5-1,14,CASSPQGGAGSQYF
TRBJ2-3,TRBV7-6,16,CASSLGTGATTDTQYF
TRBJ1-6,TRBV28,15,CASSNPDRRDSPLHF
TRBJ2-3,TRBV11-1,14,CASSLAAGTDTQYF
TRBJ2-7,TRBV30,13,CAYNTGAGFEQYF
TRBJ2-5,TRBV14,15,CASSQTTGGLETQYF